The rows below give T cell receptor beta chains drawn from one sample of a study of cytomegalovirus exposure and HLA in healthy donors. TCRdb's copy holds only in-frame clones and misses some; the assay was immunoSEQ multiplex PCR. The repertoire holds 100,000 to 140,000 clones, with less than 80% as singletons. Input material: PBMCs. All receptors derive from a man aged 25 to 45 in good health and CMV-seronegative. Each CDR3 is given without its conserved first and last residue. Rows may omit the clone size; those that give it use once, few, many or a size class.

len	abundance	v_gene	j_gene	CDR3aa
12	.	TRBV5-4	TRBJ2-3	ASSSDRGSDTQY
12	.	TRBV6-1	TRBJ2-5	ASNPTGQGETQY
10	.	TRBV5-1	TRBJ2-7	ASTESGSEQY
12	.	TRBV30	TRBJ1-5	AWSDGQTDQPQH
12	.	TRBV5-1	TRBJ1-1	ASSFGGESTEAF
12	.	TRBV28	TRBJ2-2	ASRPAGGVGELF
19	.	TRBV28	TRBJ2-5	ASRPGVRIAGASLSTETQY
15	.	TRBV5-4	TRBJ1-1	ASLGSHPGRQGAEAF
13	.	TRBV5-1	TRBJ2-7	ASSLKGTGGGEQY
11	few	TRBV7-8	TRBJ2-2	ASSEEAPGELF
16	.	TRBV28	TRBJ2-7	ASSSTGTSGRLSYEQY
15	.	TRBV13	TRBJ1-3	ASSLRQGPFSGNTIY
15	.	TRBV7-9	TRBJ1-1	ASSSPLTGTGGTEAF
14	.	TRBV30	TRBJ2-7	AWSRLAGIISYEQY
14	once	TRBV2	TRBJ2-1	ASSEWETSGGYEQF
12	many	TRBV6-6	TRBJ1-3	ASTGTANGNTIY
12	.	TRBV5-5	TRBJ1-1	ASSFLVSSHEAF
16	.	TRBV7-2	TRBJ2-2	ASSSGLAGGSNTGELF
13	.	TRBV28	TRBJ2-7	ASSSGLAGVGEQY
14	once	TRBV28	TRBJ2-3	ASSYTGVRGTDTQY
11	.	TRBV5-1	TRBJ2-7	ASSLGTSDEQY
13	.	TRBV30	TRBJ2-5	AWSAGLADQETQY
13	.	TRBV5-1	TRBJ1-5	ASSLVPGSNQPQH
11	.	TRBV30	TRBJ1-2	AWSPGLHYGYT
13	.	TRBV9	TRBJ1-4	ASSSGNGANEKLF
12	once	TRBV9	TRBJ2-5	ASSIGLAEETQY
13	.	TRBV4-2	TRBJ2-3	ASSLTRGSTDTQY
13	once	TRBV9	TRBJ2-3	ASSVTERRGDTQY
14	.	TRBV9	TRBJ2-3	ASSVEGAGSTDTQY
14	.	TRBV30	TRBJ2-2	AWSHSQVPNTGELF
13	.	TRBV9	TRBJ2-4	ASSPAGGEGNIQY
13	.	TRBV5-5	TRBJ2-1	ASSLLAGTYNEQF
12	.	TRBV14	TRBJ2-1	ASSQVGRAHEQF
10	.	TRBV5-3	TRBJ2-7	AGGLAGDEQY
12	once	TRBV2	TRBJ1-5	ASRGTGANQPQH
15	.	TRBV5-1	TRBJ1-1	ASSLGSRGGGNTEAF
11	.	TRBV5-1	TRBJ1-2	ASSWDRDYGYT
13	.	TRBV5-4	TRBJ2-1	ASSFDRVAGDEQF
14	.	TRBV29-1	TRBJ1-2	SVEPGTGLDGYGYT
11	.	TRBV7-7	TRBJ2-1	ASSLALNNEQF
11	.	TRBV5-1	TRBJ2-1	ASSLDSNNEQF
12	.	TRBV27	TRBJ2-7	ASRHETSDYEQY
12	.	TRBV9	TRBJ2-5	ASSARTGQETQY
16	.	TRBV2	TRBJ2-1	ASSSSGTSGRPYNEQF
14	.	TRBV19	TRBJ2-3	ASSISQGGVTDTQY
13	.	TRBV27	TRBJ1-1	ASSSKTALNTEAF
17	.	TRBV7-2	TRBJ1-6	ASSWTGDGFSSYNSPLH
14	few	TRBV27	TRBJ2-7	ASSQNPSDRKYEQY
13	.	TRBV11-2	TRBJ1-6	ASSFQTGDNSPLH
14	.	TRBV6-4	TRBJ1-2	ASSDPYRGQDYGYT
14	.	TRBV5-1	TRBJ2-3	ASRPSSGLSTDTQY
10	few	TRBV5-1	TRBJ1-2	ASNSGQYGYT
22	.	TRBV14	TRBJ2-2	ASSQEGGQDLAGGPMGCTGELF
11	.	TRBV6-5	TRBJ2-7	ASKWPRLDEQY
13	.	TRBV4-1	TRBJ1-2	ASSQDIREYYGYT
11	.	TRBV30	TRBJ2-3	AWRPGETDTQY
12	.	TRBV5-1	TRBJ2-1	ASSEGGTVSEQF